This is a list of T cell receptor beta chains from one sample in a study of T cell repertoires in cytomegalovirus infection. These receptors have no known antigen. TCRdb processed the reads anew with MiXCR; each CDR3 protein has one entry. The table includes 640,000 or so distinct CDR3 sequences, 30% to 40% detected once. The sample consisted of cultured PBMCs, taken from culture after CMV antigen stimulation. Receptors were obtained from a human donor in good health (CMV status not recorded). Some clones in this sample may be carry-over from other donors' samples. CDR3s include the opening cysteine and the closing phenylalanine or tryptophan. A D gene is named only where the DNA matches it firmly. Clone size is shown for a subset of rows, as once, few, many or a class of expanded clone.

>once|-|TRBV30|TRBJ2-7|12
CAWGRSEYEQYF
TGTGCCTGGGGCAGGAGCGAGTACGAGCAGTACTTC
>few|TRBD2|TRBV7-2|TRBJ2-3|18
CASSSGTSGRSSTDTQYF
TGTGCCAGCAGCTCGGGGACTAGCGGGAGGTCCAGCACAGATACGCAGTATTTT
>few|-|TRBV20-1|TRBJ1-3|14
CSARDDRSGNTIYF
TGCAGTGCTAGAGACGACAGGTCTGGAAACACCATATATTTT
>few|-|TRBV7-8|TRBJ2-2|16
CASSLVQGRNTGELFF
TGTGCCAGCAGCTTAGTACAGGGTCGGAACACCGGGGAGCTGTTTTTT
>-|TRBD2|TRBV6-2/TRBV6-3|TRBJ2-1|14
CASSSGGRMTEQFF
TGTGCCAGCAGTTCGGGGGGACGAATGACCGAGCAGTTCTTC
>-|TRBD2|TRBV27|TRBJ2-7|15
CASSPGLAAPYEQYF
TGTGCCAGCAGTCCCGGACTAGCGGCACCCTACGAGCAGTACTTC
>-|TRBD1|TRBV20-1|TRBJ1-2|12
CSAGTGVYGYTF
TGCAGTGCTGGGACAGGGGTCTATGGCTACACCTTC
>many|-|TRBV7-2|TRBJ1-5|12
CASSKEGQPQHF
TGTGCCAGCAGCAAAGAAGGGCAGCCCCAGCATTTT
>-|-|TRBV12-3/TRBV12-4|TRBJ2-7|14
CASSFRPPLYEQYF
TGTGCCAGCAGTTTCCGCCCTCCCCTCTACGAGCAGTACTTC
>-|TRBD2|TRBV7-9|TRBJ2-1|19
CASSLGLRVKRERSNEQFF
TGTGCCAGCAGCTTAGGCCTCAGGGTAAAGCGGGAGCGAAGCAATGAGCAGTTCTTC
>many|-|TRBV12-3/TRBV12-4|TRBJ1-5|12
CASSWGNQPQHF
TGTGCCAGCAGTTGGGGCAATCAGCCCCAGCATTTT
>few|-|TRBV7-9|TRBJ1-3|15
CASSPDNLSGNTIYF
TGTGCCAGCAGCCCAGATAATCTCTCTGGAAACACCATATATTTT
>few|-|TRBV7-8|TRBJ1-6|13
CATTGQPNSPLHF
TGTGCCACCACCGGTCAACCAAATTCACCCCTCCACTTT
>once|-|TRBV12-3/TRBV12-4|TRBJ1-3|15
CASPGPGAPGNTIYF
TGTGCCAGTCCGGGCCCCGGAGCACCTGGAAACACCATATATTTT
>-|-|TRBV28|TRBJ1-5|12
CASSLNRQPQHF
TGTGCCAGCAGTTTGAATAGACAGCCCCAGCATTTT
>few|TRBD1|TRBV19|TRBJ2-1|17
CASSIDPQGSSYNEQFF
TGTGCCAGTAGTATAGATCCACAGGGGAGCTCCTACAATGAGCAGTTCTTC
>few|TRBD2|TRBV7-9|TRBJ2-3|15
CASSPSAGGPDTQYF
TGTGCCAGCAGCCCCTCAGCGGGAGGGCCAGATACGCAGTATTTT
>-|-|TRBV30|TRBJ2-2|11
CAWRGTGELFF
TGTGCCTGGAGGGGGACCGGGGAGCTGTTTTTT
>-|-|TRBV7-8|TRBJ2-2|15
CASRPRRVNTGELFF
TGTGCCAGCAGACCCCGGCGGGTTAACACCGGGGAGCTGTTTTTT
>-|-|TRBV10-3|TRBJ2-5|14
CAISDNREGETQYF
TGTGCCATCAGTGATAACAGGGAAGGAGAGACCCAGTACTTC
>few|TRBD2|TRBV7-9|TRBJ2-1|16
CASSSGAGGPRDEQFF
TGTGCCAGCAGCTCTGGGGCGGGGGGGCCTAGGGATGAGCAGTTCTTC
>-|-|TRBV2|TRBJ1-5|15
CASSDRRGYNQPQHF
TGTGCCAGCAGCGACAGGAGGGGGTACAATCAGCCCCAGCATTTT
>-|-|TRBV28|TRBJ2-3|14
CASLNSRDTDTQYF
TGTGCCAGTCTGAATAGCCGGGACACAGATACGCAGTATTTT
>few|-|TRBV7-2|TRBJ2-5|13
CASSRDPGETQYF
TGTGCCAGCAGCCGCGACCCCGGGGAGACCCAGTACTTC
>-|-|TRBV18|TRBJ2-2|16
CASSPPSGANTGELFF
TGTGCCAGCTCACCACCGAGCGGAGCGAACACCGGGGAGCTGTTTTTT
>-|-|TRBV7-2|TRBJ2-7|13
CASSLRELYEQYF
TGTGCCAGCAGCTTACGGGAGCTGTACGAGCAGTACTTC
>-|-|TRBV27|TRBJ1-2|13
CASSLARNYGYTF
TGTGCCAGCAGTCTTGCGAGGAATTATGGCTACACCTTC
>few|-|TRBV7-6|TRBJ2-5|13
CASSSMTVETQYF
TGTGCCAGCAGCTCAATGACCGTTGAGACCCAGTACTTC
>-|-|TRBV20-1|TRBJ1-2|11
CSAASDYGYTF
TGCAGTGCCGCATCCGACTATGGCTACACCTTC
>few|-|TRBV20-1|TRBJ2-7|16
CSARDLWPSRTEEQYF
TGCAGTGCTAGAGATCTATGGCCGTCGCGGACTGAAGAGCAGTACTTC
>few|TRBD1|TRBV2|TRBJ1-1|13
CANSQGMDTEAFF
TGTGCCAATTCACAGGGGATGGACACTGAAGCTTTCTTT
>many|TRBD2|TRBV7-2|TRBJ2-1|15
CASSILGGGYNEQFF
TGTGCCAGCAGTATACTGGGCGGGGGATACAATGAGCAGTTCTTC
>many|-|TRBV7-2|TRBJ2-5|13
CASSFDRKETQYF
TGTGCCAGCAGCTTCGACAGAAAAGAGACCCAGTACTTC
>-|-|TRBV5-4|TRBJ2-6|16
CASSSKGGYGANVLTF
TGTGCCAGCAGCTCTAAAGGGGGGTATGGGGCCAACGTCCTGACTTTC
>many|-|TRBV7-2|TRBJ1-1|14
CASSGRTLNTEAFF
TGTGCCAGCAGCGGTCGGACATTGAACACTGAAGCTTTCTTT
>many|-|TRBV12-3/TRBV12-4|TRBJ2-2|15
CASSFLGANTGELFF
TGTGCCAGCAGTTTTTTGGGGGCGAACACCGGGGAGCTGTTTTTT
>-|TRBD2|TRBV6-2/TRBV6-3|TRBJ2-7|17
CASSYPSLAGASYEQNF
TGTGCCAGCAGTTACCCATCTCTAGCGGGAGCTTCCTACGAGCAGAACTTC
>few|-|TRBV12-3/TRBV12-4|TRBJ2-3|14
CASTEGRSTDTQYF
TGTGCCAGCACGGAGGGACGTAGCACAGATACGCAGTATTTT
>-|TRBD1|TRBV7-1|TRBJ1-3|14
CASGTEEAGNTIYF
TGTGCCAGTGGGACAGAGGAAGCTGGAAACACCATATATTTT
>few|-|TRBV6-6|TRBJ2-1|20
CASSYPNRRPAKLRYNEQFF
TGTGCCAGCAGTTACCCAAACCGGCGACCAGCCAAGCTCCGCTACAATGAGCAGTTCTTC
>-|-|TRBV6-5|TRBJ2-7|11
CATRAAYEQYF
TGTGCCACCCGGGCGGCCTACGAGCAGTACTTC
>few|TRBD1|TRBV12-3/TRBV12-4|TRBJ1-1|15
CASSTITGDLTEAFF
TGTGCCAGCAGCACAATTACAGGGGATCTCACTGAAGCTTTCTTT
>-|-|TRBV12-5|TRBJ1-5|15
CAGFYPPGRNQPQHF
TGTGCTGGATTCTACCCACCCGGCCGCAATCAGCCCCAGCATTTT
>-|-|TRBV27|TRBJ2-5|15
CASSAGTMDGETQYF
TGTGCCAGCAGTGCAGGGACCATGGACGGAGAGACCCAGTACTTC
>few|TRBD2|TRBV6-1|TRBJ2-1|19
CASSPGGTSGGYVYNEQFF
TGTGCCAGCAGCCCGGGGGGGACTAGCGGGGGATACGTATACAATGAGCAGTTCTTC
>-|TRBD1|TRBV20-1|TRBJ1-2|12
CSANRGTFGYTF
TGCAGTGCTAACAGGGGGACATTTGGCTACACCTTC
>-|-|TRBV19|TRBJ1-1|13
CASSIMRAAEAFF
TGTGCCAGTAGTATAATGCGAGCGGCAGAAGCTTTCTTT